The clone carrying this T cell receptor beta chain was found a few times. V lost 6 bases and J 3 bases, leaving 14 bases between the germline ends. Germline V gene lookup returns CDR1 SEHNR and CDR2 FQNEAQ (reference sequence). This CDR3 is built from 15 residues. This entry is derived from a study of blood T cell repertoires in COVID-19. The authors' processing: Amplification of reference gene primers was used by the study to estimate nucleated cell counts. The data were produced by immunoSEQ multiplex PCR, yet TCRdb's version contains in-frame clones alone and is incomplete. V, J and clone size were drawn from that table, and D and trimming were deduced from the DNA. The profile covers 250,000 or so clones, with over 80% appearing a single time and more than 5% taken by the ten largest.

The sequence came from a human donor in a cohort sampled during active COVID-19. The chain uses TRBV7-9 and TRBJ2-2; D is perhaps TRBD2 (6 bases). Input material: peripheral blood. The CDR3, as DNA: TGTGCCAGCAGGCCACAACTAGCTCACACCGGGGAGCTGTTTTTT. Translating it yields CASRPQLAHTGELFF.